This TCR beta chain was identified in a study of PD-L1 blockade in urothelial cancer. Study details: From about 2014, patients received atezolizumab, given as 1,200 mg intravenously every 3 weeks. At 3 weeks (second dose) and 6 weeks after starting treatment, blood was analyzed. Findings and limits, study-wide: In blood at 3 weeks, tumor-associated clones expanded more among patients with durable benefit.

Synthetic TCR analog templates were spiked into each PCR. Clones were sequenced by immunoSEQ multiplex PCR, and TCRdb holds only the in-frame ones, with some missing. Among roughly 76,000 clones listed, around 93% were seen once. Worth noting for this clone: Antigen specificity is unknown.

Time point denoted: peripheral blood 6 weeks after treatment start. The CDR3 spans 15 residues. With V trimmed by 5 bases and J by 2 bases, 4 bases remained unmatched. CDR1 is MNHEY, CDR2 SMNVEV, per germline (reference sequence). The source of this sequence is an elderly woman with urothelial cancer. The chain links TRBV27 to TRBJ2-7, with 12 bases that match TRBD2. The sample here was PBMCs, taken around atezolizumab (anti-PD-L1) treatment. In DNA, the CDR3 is TGTGCCAGCAGTACAACTAGCGGGAGGACCTACGAGCAGTACTTC. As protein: CASSTTSGRTYEQYF.